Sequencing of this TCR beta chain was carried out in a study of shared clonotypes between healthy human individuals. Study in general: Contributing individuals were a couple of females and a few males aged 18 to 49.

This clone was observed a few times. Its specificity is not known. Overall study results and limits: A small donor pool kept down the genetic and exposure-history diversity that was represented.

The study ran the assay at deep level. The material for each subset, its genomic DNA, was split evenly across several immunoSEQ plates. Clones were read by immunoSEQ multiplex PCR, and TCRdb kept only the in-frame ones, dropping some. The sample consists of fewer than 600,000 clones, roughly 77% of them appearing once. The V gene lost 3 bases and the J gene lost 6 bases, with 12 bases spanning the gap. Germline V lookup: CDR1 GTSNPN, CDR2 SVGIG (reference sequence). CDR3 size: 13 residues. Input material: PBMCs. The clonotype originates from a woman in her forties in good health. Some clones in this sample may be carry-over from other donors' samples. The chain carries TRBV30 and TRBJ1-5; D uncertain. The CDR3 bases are TGTGCCTGGAGCAGGAGTTTGGGTCAGCCCCAGCATTTT. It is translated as CAWSRSLGQPQHF. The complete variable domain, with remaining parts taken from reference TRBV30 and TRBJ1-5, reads SQTIHQWPATLVQPVGSPLSLECTVEGTSNPNLYWYRQAAGRGLQLLFYSVGIGQISSEVPQNLSASRPQDRQFILSSKKLLLSDSGFYLCAWSRSLGQPQHFGDGTRLSIL.